These 5 T cell receptor beta chains share one sample of origin, sequenced in a study of OX40 agonist ivuxolimab in advanced cancers. Libraries were prepared by immunoSEQ multiplex PCR; TCRdb keeps only in-frame clonotypes and omits some of them. This sample has tens of thousands of clones, with 84% found just once. Sequencing used CD4+ or CD8+ T cells sorted from blood, obtained in a trial of the OX40 agonist ivuxolimab. These receptors all come from an adult with an advanced solid tumor such as melanoma, head and neck, liver or kidney cancer.

This clone was detected only once. The chain joins TRBV1 to TRBJ2-6; TRBD1, the D gene given by the table, was not confirmed from the DNA. TRBV1 is an annotated pseudogene. This CDR3 has 16 residues. CDR3 region: CTSSQERTSGANVLAF. For the CDR3, the DNA is TGCACCAGCAGCCAAGAGCGAACCTCTGGGGCCAACGTCCTGGCTTTC.

This clone has a single count. The chain uses TRBV9 and TRBJ1-3, with D perhaps matching TRBD1 (6 bases). V shed 4 bases and J shed 2 bases, with 16 bases lying between them. The CDR3 totals 16 residues. Germline-derived CDR1 and CDR2 are SGDLS and YYNGEE. The chain's CDR3 is CASSSRGGGTGNTIYF. Here the CDR3 DNA reads TGTGCCAGCAGCTCCCGCGGGGGCGGAACTGGAAACACCATATATTTT.

The chain recombines TRBV4-2 with TRBJ1-2; D gene ambiguous. V lost 4 bases and J 0 bases, leaving 9 bases between the germline ends. This CDR3 contains 14 residues. The germline gives CDR1 LGHNA, CDR2 YNFKEQ. As DNA, the CDR3 is TGTGCCAGCAGCCTCAGAAGAACTAACTATGGCTACACCTTC. It encodes CASSLRRTNYGYTF.

Concerning this clone itself: At one end, the junction sequence differs from germline, possibly due to a read error. The genes are TRBV6-5 and TRBJ2-3; perhaps D is TRBD1 or TRBD2 (6 bases each). Germline V gene sequence: CDR1 MNHEY, CDR2 SVGAGI. This CDR3 comprises 15 residues. This chain's CDR3 is CASMGMGAREDTQYF. Written as DNA, the CDR3 is TGTGCTAGCATGGGTATGGGGGCGCGGGAAGATACGCAGTATTTT.

V gene TRBV28 combines with J gene TRBJ2-2; the D gene is possibly TRBD2 (6 bases). Germline CDR1 is MDHEN and CDR2 is SYDVKM. The V end lost 5 bases, the J end lost 5 bases, and 9 bases lay between the germline ends. CDR3 length equals 13 residues. The CDR3 nucleotides are TGTGCCAGCAGTCGGAGGGAAACCGGGGAGCTGTTTTTT. Amino acids: CASSRRETGELFF.